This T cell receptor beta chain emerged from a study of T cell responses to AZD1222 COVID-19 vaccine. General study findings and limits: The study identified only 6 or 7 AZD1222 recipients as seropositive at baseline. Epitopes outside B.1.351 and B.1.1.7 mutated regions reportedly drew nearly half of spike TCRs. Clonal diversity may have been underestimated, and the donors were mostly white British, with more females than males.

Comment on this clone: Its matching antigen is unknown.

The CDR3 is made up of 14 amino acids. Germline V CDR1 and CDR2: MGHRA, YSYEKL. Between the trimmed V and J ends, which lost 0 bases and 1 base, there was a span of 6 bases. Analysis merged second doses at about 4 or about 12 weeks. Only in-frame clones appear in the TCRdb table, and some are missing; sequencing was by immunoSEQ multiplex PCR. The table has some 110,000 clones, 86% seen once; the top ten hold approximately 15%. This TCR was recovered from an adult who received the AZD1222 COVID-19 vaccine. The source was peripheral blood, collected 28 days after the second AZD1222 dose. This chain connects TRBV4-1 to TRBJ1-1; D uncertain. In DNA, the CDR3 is TGCGCCAGCAGCCAAGAGACACGGAACACTGAAGCTTTCTTT. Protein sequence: CASSQETRNTEAFF.